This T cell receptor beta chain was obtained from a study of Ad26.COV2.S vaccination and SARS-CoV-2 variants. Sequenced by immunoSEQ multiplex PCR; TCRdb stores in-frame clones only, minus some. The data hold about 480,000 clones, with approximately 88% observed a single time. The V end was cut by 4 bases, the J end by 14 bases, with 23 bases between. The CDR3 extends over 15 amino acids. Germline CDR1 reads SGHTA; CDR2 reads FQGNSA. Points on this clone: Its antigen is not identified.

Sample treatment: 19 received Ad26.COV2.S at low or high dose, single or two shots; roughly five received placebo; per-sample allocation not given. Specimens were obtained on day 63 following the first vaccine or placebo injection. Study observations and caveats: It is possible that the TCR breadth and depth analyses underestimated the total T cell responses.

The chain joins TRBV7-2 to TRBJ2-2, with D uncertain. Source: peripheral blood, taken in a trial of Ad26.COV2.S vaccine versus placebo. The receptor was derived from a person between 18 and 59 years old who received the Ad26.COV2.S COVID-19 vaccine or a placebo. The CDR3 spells CASSSLHQRGRPLFF. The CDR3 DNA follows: TGTGCCAGCAGCTCCCTCCATCAGCGCGGTAGGCCCCTGTTTTTT.